Here is one T cell receptor beta chain with its context. This record comes from a study of T cells in Graves' hyperthyroidism and ophthalmopathy. Authors of the study amplified TCR beta CDR3 regions from RNA transcripts. The HTBI primer set drove a first-round RT-PCR of the TCR CDR3. TCRdb called the multiplex PCR reads again in MiXCR, with one record for every CDR3 protein. The sample contains a few hundred thousand distinct CDR3 sequences, about 45% of which appear only once. V lost 0 bases to trimming and J lost 5 bases; unmatched junction nucleotides: 9. Germline CDR1 and CDR2: DFQATT and SNEGSKA (reference sequence). This CDR3 contains 15 residues.

V and J are TRBV20-1 and TRBJ2-7, with 8 bases aligning to TRBD1. The source material was peripheral blood or thyroid tissue (not recorded which). The source of this sequence is a woman under 30 with Graves' hyperthyroidism. CDR3 sequence: CSARDQSRGLNEQYF. CDR3 nucleotide sequence: TGCAGTGCTAGAGATCAAAGCAGGGGGCTAAACGAGCAGTACTTC.